This TCR beta chain was captured in a study of T-cell reconstitution after alpha-beta-depleted transplantation in children. This clonotype has ten or more counts. As yet, its antigen is unknown. Researchers prepared the TCRbeta library using unique molecular identifiers, the study reports. In TCRdb, the PCR reads were re-called with MiXCR into one record per CDR3 protein. The sample gives 200,000 to 300,000 distinct CDR3 sequences, around 25% of which show up once; less than 3.5% is in the top ten. Points from the study as a whole: Reportedly, roughly two months post-transplant, alpha-beta T cells arose from several hundred expanded graft clones. Most T-cell counts and diversity one year after the transplant came from T cells that were newly produced. Some patients' high day-60 TCRbeta diversity was attributed to recipient cells surviving conditioning.

V lost 2 bases, J lost 2 bases, and 3 bases stayed unmatched. There are 14 residues in the CDR3. Germline CDR1 reads SGHVS; CDR2 reads FQNEAQ. The gene calls are TRBV7-8 and TRBJ2-7; 7 positions match TRBD2. The sequencing used PBMCs, collected before TCRalphabeta/CD19-depleted stem cell transplant. The TCR was taken from a girl aged 2 to 9 with Fanconi anemia, due to receive a stem cell transplant. CDR3 nucleotides: TGTGCCAGCAGCTTACTAGCGGTTACCTACGAGCAGTACTTC. Translated: CASSLLAVTYEQYF. The variable domain in full, with the rest retrieved from reference TRBV7-8 and TRBJ2-7, is GAGVSQSPRYKVAKRGQDVALRCDPISGHVSLFWYQQALGQGPEFLTYFQNEAQLDKSGLPSDRFFAERPEGSVSTLKIQRTQQEDSAVYLCASSLLAVTYEQYFGPGTRLTVT.